Below are 26 T cell receptor beta chains sequenced from a single sample in a study of blood T cell repertoires in COVID-19 (dated by TCRdb to 2018 to 2020). The library was prepared using the immunoSEQ multiplex PCR assay. TCRdb took this table from immuneACCESS and kept in-frame rearrangements with V and J called. Such tables lack part of the clones; where checked against another copy, unresolved V genes explain under half of the gap, and the rest is unexplained. This sample has 400,000 to 500,000 clones in its table, and 70% to 90% of those were observed once. About 1.4% of the sample lies in the top ten. The source material was PBMCs or T cells enriched from blood (not recorded which). These receptors were obtained from a woman aged 18-29 years who had been exposed to COVID-19.

This clone was observed once. The chain's CDR3 is CASREGHSTDTQYF. The CDR3 DNA reads as TGCGCCAGCAGAGAGGGACACAGCACAGATACGCAGTATTTT. The V gene is TRBV5-1, the J gene TRBJ2-3; perhaps TRBD1 as D (6 bases). Trimming shortened V by 5 bases and J by 0 bases, and 10 bases separated the two germline ends. The CDR3 runs to 14 residues. Germline V gives CDR1 SGHRS, CDR2 YFSETQ.

The rearrangement uses TRBV30 and TRBJ1-1; the match to TRBD1 covers 7 bases. V lost 4 bases, J lost 1 base, and 3 bases stayed unmatched. The germline V gene encodes CDR1 GTSNPN and CDR2 SVGIG (reference sequence). The CDR3 loop spans 13 amino acids. CDR3 residues: CAWTGQPNTEAFF. The CDR3 nucleotides are TGTGCCTGGACGGGACAGCCGAACACTGAAGCTTTCTTT.

The genes are TRBV28 and TRBJ2-7; the D is unclear. This CDR3 has 11 residues. Germline-derived CDR1 and CDR2 are MDHEN and SYDVKM. V lost 5 bases to trimming and J lost 6 bases, with 8 bases between them. CDR3 residues: CASSPLSEQYF. The DNA of the CDR3 is TGTGCCAGCAGTCCCCTTTCCGAGCAGTACTTC.

The chain has TRBV5-6 and TRBJ2-7, with D unclear. This CDR3 contains 14 residues. The V end lost 0 bases, the J end lost 4 bases, and 11 bases lay between the germline ends. The V gene's germline CDR1 is SGHDT and CDR2 YYEEEE. The CDR3 reads CASSLGLLEYEQYF. Here the CDR3 DNA reads TGTGCCAGCAGCTTGGGATTGCTAGAATACGAGCAGTACTTC.

This chain links TRBV28 with TRBJ1-5, with D perhaps TRBD1 (6 bases). V was pared by 7 bases and J by 0 bases, with 16 bases between. From germline, CDR1 is MDHEN and CDR2 SYDVKM. The CDR3 has 16 residues. This chain's CDR3 is CASTTPWTDSNQPQHF. The CDR3 bases are TGTGCCAGCACAACCCCGTGGACAGATAGCAATCAGCCCCAGCATTTT.

The genes are TRBV7-8 and TRBJ2-7; D is unresolved. The CDR3 totals 13 residues. Germline V lookup: CDR1 SGHVS, CDR2 FQNEAQ. Trimming left V 3 bases short and J 2 bases short, with 8 bases between. CDR3 sequence: CASSFGRTYEQYF. The CDR3, as DNA: TGTGCCAGCAGCTTCGGCAGGACCTACGAGCAGTACTTC.

This chain connects TRBV10-3 to TRBJ1-5; 8 bases fit TRBD1. The CDR3 is made up of 15 amino acids. V gave up 6 bases and J gave up 1 base; unmatched junction bases: 5. The germline V gene encodes CDR1 ENHRY and CDR2 SYGVKD. The CDR3 DNA is TGTGCCATCAGCTCGGGACAGGAGAGCAATCAGCCCCAGCATTTT. This encodes CAISSGQESNQPQHF.

This chain connects TRBV5-4 to TRBJ2-7, with 8 bases aligning to TRBD1. V lost 4 bases and J lost 3; bases outside the gene matches: 6. The CDR3 runs 14 residues. Per the germline V gene, CDR1 is SGHNT and CDR2 is YYREEE (reference sequence). The CDR3 sequence is CASSSYRGNYEQYF. As DNA, the CDR3 is TGTGCCAGCAGCAGCTACAGGGGGAACTACGAGCAGTACTTC.

The chain uses TRBV18 and TRBJ2-2; possible D gene TRBD2, 5 bases. The V gene lost 3 bases and the J gene lost 5 bases, with 10 bases spanning the gap. CDR1 and CDR2 (germline): KGHSH, LQKENI. The CDR3 contains 14 residues. The CDR3 loop is CASSPDTGTGELFF. The CDR3 DNA sequence: TGTGCCAGCTCACCCGATACGGGAACCGGGGAGCTGTTTTTT.

V usage is TRBV15 and J usage is TRBJ2-7; tentatively, D is TRBD1 (5 bases). From germline, CDR1 is LNHNV and CDR2 YYDKDF (reference sequence). CDR3 length equals 16 residues. V was cut by 1 base and J by 4 bases, with 17 bases left in between. CDR3 nucleotide sequence: TGTGCCACCAGCAGAGTTGAGGACATCCTGGCTTACGAGCAGTACTTC. Translated: CATSRVEDILAYEQYF. Supplemented by reference TRBV15 and TRBJ2-7, the full variable domain reads DAMVIQNPRYQVTQFGKPVTLSCSQTLNHNVMYWYQQKSSQAPKLLFHYYDKDFNNEADTPDNFQSRRPNTSFCFLDIRSPGLGDTAMYLCATSRVEDILAYEQYFGPGTRLTVT.

The CDR3 DNA reads as TGTGCCAGCAGAACCGGGACAGGGGCTTTTTATAATTCACCCCTCCACTTT. Translated: CASRTGTGAFYNSPLHF. The V call is TRBV7-2, the J call TRBJ1-6; 10 bases line up with TRBD1. CDR3 length: 17 residues. CDR1 is SGHTA and CDR2 is FQGNSA in the germline V gene. V was clipped by 6 bases and J by 4 bases; unmatched bases: 9.

The J gene is TRBJ2-7, the V gene TRBV9; perhaps TRBD2 as D (6 bases). This CDR3 spans 14 amino acids. The germline V gene has CDR1 SGDLS and CDR2 YYNGEE. V was clipped by 4 bases and J by 0 bases, with 11 bases between them. CDR3 in amino acids: CASSPGGSSYEQYF. The CDR3, as DNA: TGTGCCAGCAGCCCCGGGGGTAGCTCCTACGAGCAGTACTTC. Variable domain in full (rest from reference TRBV9 and TRBJ2-7): DSGVTQTPKHLITATGQRVTLRCSPRSGDLSVYWYQQSLDQGLQFLIQYYNGEERAKGNILERFSAQQFPDLHSELNLSSLELGDSALYFCASSPGGSSYEQYFGPGTRLTVT.

The chain combines TRBV12-3 or TRBV12-4 with TRBJ2-7, with D possibly matching TRBD1 (6 bases). This CDR3 spans 13 amino acids. Trimming took off 5 bases at V and 1 base at J, with 9 bases between the two ends. CDR3 nucleotides: TGTGCCAGCAGTCAGGGGATATCCTACGAGCAGTACTTC. Translated: CASSQGISYEQYF.

V usage is TRBV28 and J usage is TRBJ2-1, with 7 bases identical to TRBD1. CDR1 and CDR2 (germline): MDHEN, SYDVKM. Trimming at V came to 4 bases and at J to 5 bases, leaving 11 bases not matched to a gene. CDR3 length: 16 amino acids. The CDR3 DNA is TGTGCCAGCAGTTCGATGGGACAGTTCAAGAACAATGAGCAGTTCTTC. Translation: CASSSMGQFKNNEQFF.

V and J are TRBV18 and TRBJ2-1, with 7 bases fitting TRBD1. CDR3 length: 16 amino acids. Germline CDR1 and CDR2: KGHSH and LQKENI. V trimming: 5 bases; J trimming: 6 bases; junction bases outside the gene matches: 13. The CDR3 nucleotides are TGTGCCAGCTCAACATCAGGGGGACGGATTGGCAATGAGCAGTTCTTC. Amino acids: CASSTSGGRIGNEQFF.

V usage is TRBV28 and J usage is TRBJ1-4; 7 bases match TRBD1. V dropped 6 bases and J dropped 5; count of bases not matched to a gene: 9. Germline V gene sequence: CDR1 MDHEN, CDR2 SYDVKM. This CDR3 has 15 amino acids. The CDR3 sequence is CASRLPQGKNEKLFF. CDR3 coding DNA: TGTGCCAGCAGGCTACCACAGGGGAAGAATGAAAAACTGTTTTTT.

V usage is TRBV30 and J usage is TRBJ1-4; no clear D. CDR3 length: 13 residues. Germline CDR1 is GTSNPN and CDR2 is SVGIG (reference sequence). Trimming removed 2 bases at V and 4 bases at J, with 8 bases between. The CDR3 loop is CAWSTGLNEKLFF. DNA of the CDR3: TGTGCCTGGAGTACCGGTCTTAATGAAAAACTGTTTTTT. The full variable domain, in which reference TRBV30 and TRBJ1-4 provide the parts outside the CDR3, is SQTIHQWPATLVQPVGSPLSLECTVEGTSNPNLYWYRQAAGRGLQLLFYSVGIGQISSEVPQNLSASRPQDRQFILSSKKLLLSDSGFYLCAWSTGLNEKLFFGSGTQLSVL.

This rearrangement joins TRBV6-5 to TRBJ2-3; 7 nucleotides agree with TRBD2. Germline values: CDR1 MNHEY, CDR2 SVGAGI. The CDR3 covers 13 residues. V shed 6 bases and J 1 base; nucleotides not matched to a gene: 1. CDR3 DNA sequence: TGTGCCAGCAGCCGGGGGGGCACAGATACGCAGTATTTT. Amino acids: CASSRGGTDTQYF.

J is TRBJ2-7 and V is TRBV27; 14 nucleotides line up with TRBD2. Germline values: CDR1 MNHEY, CDR2 SMNVEV (reference sequence). Trimming at V came to 6 bases and at J to 3 bases, leaving 13 bases not matched to a gene. There are 18 residues in the CDR3. The CDR3 DNA is TGTGCCAGCAGAACTCCGGGACTAGCGGGAGCATTGGTCTACGAGCAGTACTTC. This gives the protein CASRTPGLAGALVYEQYF.

V usage is TRBV6-1 and J usage is TRBJ1-5, with 7 bases matching TRBD1. The CDR3 has 18 amino acids. The V gene's germline CDR1 is MNHNS and CDR2 SASEGT. J lost 7 bases, V lost 3 bases, and 18 bases had no gene match. CDR3 coding DNA: TGTGCCAGCAGTGATCCTTGGAAGTATACAGGGGACCGACAGCCCCAGCATTTT. It specifies CASSDPWKYTGDRQPQHF.

The chain is built from TRBV4-2 and TRBJ1-2; D is uncertain. Looked up from germline, CDR1 is LGHNA and CDR2 is YNFKEQ. The CDR3 covers 14 residues. The ends were cut back, 0 bases at V and 3 bases at J, with 8 bases in the middle. In DNA, the CDR3 is TGTGCCAGCAGCCAAGATCGGGGATACTATGGCTACACCTTC. Its protein is CASSQDRGYYGYTF.

The genes are TRBV19 and TRBJ1-4; a possible D gene is TRBD1 (6 bases). Trimming stripped 3 bases from V and 10 bases from J, with 12 bases between. There are 13 residues in the CDR3. The germline gives CDR1 LNHDA, CDR2 SQIVND (reference sequence). The chain's CDR3 is CASSMDSGGKLFF. The DNA of the CDR3 is TGTGCCAGTAGTATGGACAGTGGGGGAAAACTGTTTTTT. Full variable domain (outside the CDR3, taken from reference TRBV19 and TRBJ1-4): DGGITQSPKYLFRKEGQNVTLSCEQNLNHDAMYWYRQDPGQGLRLIYYSQIVNDFQKGDIAEGYSVSREKKESFPLTVTSAQKNPTAFYLCASSMDSGGKLFFGSGTQLSVL.

The V gene is TRBV15, the J gene TRBJ2-1; 8 bases agree with TRBD2. Trimming at V came to 5 bases and at J to 6 bases, leaving 9 bases not matched to a gene. Germline V lookup: CDR1 LNHNV, CDR2 YYDKDF (reference sequence). CDR3 length: 15 residues. The CDR3, as DNA: TGTGCCACCAGCTCCTATAGCGGGGAGAGCAATGAGCAGTTCTTC. Translated: CATSSYSGESNEQFF.

The chain joins TRBV24-1 to TRBJ2-1; 8 positions match TRBD2. V shed 8 bases and J 7 bases; nucleotides not matched to a gene: 9. The CDR3 contains 14 residues. Germline V gene lookup returns CDR1 KGHDR and CDR2 SFDVKD. CDR3 coding DNA: TGTGCCACCAACACGGGAGGGCCGCGTAATGAGCAGTTCTTC. This encodes CATNTGGPRNEQFF.

The chain combines TRBV2 with TRBJ1-3; D is uncertain. Trimming removed 5 bases from V and 4 bases from J, with 3 bases in between. Looked up from germline, CDR1 is SNHLY and CDR2 is FYNNEI. The CDR3 covers 11 residues. CDR3 protein: CASSQGNTIYF. CDR3 bases: TGTGCCAGCAGTCAGGGAAACACCATATATTTT.

This chain uses TRBV7-2 with TRBJ2-5; a weak D match, TRBD1 (5 bases). The V and J ends lost 3 bases and 5 bases respectively, with 19 bases between them. Germline CDR1 reads SGHTA; CDR2 reads FQGNSA. This CDR3 region has 16 residues. DNA for the CDR3: TGTGCCAGCAGCTTCCACTCAGGGATCGGGCGGGAGACCCAGTACTTC. Protein: CASSFHSGIGRETQYF.